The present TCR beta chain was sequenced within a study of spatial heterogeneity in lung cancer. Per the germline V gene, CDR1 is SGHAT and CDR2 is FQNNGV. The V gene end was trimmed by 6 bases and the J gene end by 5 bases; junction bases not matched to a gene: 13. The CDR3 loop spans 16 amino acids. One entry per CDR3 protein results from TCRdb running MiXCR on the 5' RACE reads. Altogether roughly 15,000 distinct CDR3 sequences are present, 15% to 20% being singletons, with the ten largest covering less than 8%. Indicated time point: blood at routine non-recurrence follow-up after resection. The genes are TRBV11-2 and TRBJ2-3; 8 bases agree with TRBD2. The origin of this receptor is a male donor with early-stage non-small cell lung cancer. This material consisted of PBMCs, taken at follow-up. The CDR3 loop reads CASRTGRGARQDTQYF. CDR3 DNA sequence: TGTGCCAGCAGAACGGGGCGGGGGGCGCGACAAGATACGCAGTATTTT.